This note documents a single TCR beta chain sequence. These data originate in a study of control samples from healthy donors and cancer patients. Produced via immunoSEQ multiplex PCR; TCRdb's table is partial and in-frame only. This table has more than 120,000 clones, more than 85% appearing once. The CDR3 sequence is 14 residues long. Per the germline V gene, CDR1 is GTSNPN and CDR2 is SVGIG (reference sequence). The J segment lost 1 base and the V segment lost 3 bases, leaving 3 bases of the junction unmatched. The chain couples TRBV30 to TRBJ2-3; 8 nucleotides match TRBD1. The specimen was blood. The clonotype comes from a young man in good health. The DNA for the CDR3 is TGTGCCTGGAGCCAGGGGGCCGGCACAGATACGCAGTATTTT. Encoded protein: CAWSQGAGTDTQYF.